This TCR beta chain was identified in a study of T cell responses to AZD1222 COVID-19 vaccine. Findings of the study overall: Repertoire sampling was restricted to post-peak T cell response timepoints.

Points on this clone: Antigen: not known.

Assay: immunoSEQ multiplex PCR; the TCRdb copy retains only in-frame clones and omits some. The sample records about 120,000 clones, 80% to 95% being singletons. After removal of 1 base from V and 7 bases from J, the junction contained 13 bases not matched to a gene. Germline V gives CDR1 SGHVS, CDR2 FNYEAQ. This CDR3 region has 17 residues. Specimen: peripheral blood, collected 28 days after the second dose of the MenACWY control vaccine. The chain combines TRBV7-6 with TRBJ2-1; 7 bases fit TRBD2. The clonotype originates from an adult who received the MenACWY meningococcal vaccine as a control. The CDR3 is CASSLGIGGGPENEQFF. Written as DNA, the CDR3 is TGTGCCAGCAGCTTAGGGATCGGGGGAGGGCCGGAAAATGAGCAGTTCTTC.